This T cell receptor (beta chain) was recovered during a study of regulatory T cells in long-lasting Graves disease. Study outcomes and limitations: Patients with persistent Graves' had lower TCR diversity than newly diagnosed patients.

As for time point: persistent/refractory GD, antithyroid drugs over 5 years with positive TRAb. Scientists built the TCR library using RNA that was extracted from PBMCs. Graves' disease diagnoses followed American Thyroid Association guidelines. Construction of the TCR beta libraries employed iRepertoire HTBI primers in conjunction with Arm-PCR of CDR3 regions. As handled by the study authors: In the combined samples, around 60 TRBV and 14 TRBJ segments were identified. Each CDR3 protein is one row after TCRdb ran MiXCR on the multiplex PCR reads. These V and J calls originate from TCRdb's pipeline instead of the authors' own analysis. Altogether some 430,000 distinct CDR3 sequences are present, 20% to 25% being singletons, with the ten largest covering about 6.6%. A few counts support this clonotype. Antigen specificity is unknown. Sequencing was performed on peripheral blood mononuclear cells (PBMCs), taken when the disease was refractory, from a patient treated with antithyroid drugs. This sequence was found in a female donor with Graves disease.

CDR3 protein: CATGSIGNQPQHF. The DNA of the CDR3 is TGTGCCACCGGCTCCATAGGTAATCAGCCCCAGCATTTT. This chain connects TRBV24-1 to TRBJ1-5; D remains ambiguous. Germline CDR1 is KGHDR and CDR2 is SFDVKD. Trimming left V 9 bases short and J 4 bases short, with 12 bases between. This CDR3 is built from 13 residues.